This is a list of T cell receptor beta chains from one sample in a study of STAT3 mutations in large granular lymphocyte leukemia. Here immunoSEQ multiplex PCR was the method, and the copy in TCRdb shows in-frame clones only, minus some. The table lists some 10,000 clones, approximately 90% of them singletons. The material sequenced was peripheral blood mononuclear cells. The receptors were sampled from a man aged 60-69 years with T-cell large granular lymphocyte leukemia. Some clones in this sample may be carry-over from other donors' samples. The CDR3 runs from the conserved cysteine through the conserved F or W. The D gene is left open where the match is weak. Part of the rows lack a size; the others show once, few, many or a class for expanded clones.

V	J	D	length	size	DNA	CDR3
TRBV7-7	TRBJ2-3	TRBD2	15	NA	TGTGCTAGCAGTCGACTAGCGGGAGACCTGGATACGCAGTATTTT	CASSRLAGDLDTQYF
TRBV5-1	TRBJ1-1	NA	13	NA	TGCGCCAGCAGCCCGGAGGGGAACACTGAAGCTTTCTTT	CASSPEGNTEAFF
TRBV6-5	TRBJ2-7	TRBD2	15	NA	TGTGCCAGCAGTTACTCCCCGGGACTAGCGAACGAGCAGTACTTC	CASSYSPGLANEQYF
TRBV7-2	TRBJ2-7	NA	13	NA	TGTGCCAGCACACAGCCAACGTCCTACGAGCAGTACTTC	CASTQPTSYEQYF
TRBV7-2	TRBJ2-3	TRBD1	16	NA	TGTGCCAGCAGCGTGATGGGACAGGGGAGTACAGATACGCAGTATTTT	CASSVMGQGSTDTQYF
TRBV28	TRBJ1-1	NA	11	NA	TGTGCCAGCACCCGTATCCCTGAAGCTTTCTTT	CASTRIPEAFF
TRBV9	TRBJ2-5	TRBD2	17	NA	TGTGCCAGCAGCGTAGGCGGGACTAGCGGGAGCAGAGAGACCCAGTACTTC	CASSVGGTSGSRETQYF
TRBV6-5	TRBJ2-7	NA	12	NA	TGTGCCAGCAGGGGTTCAGGGAGAGAGCAGTACTTC	CASRGSGREQYF
TRBV27	TRBJ2-7	TRBD2	14	medium-sized	TGTGCCAGCAGCCTTAGCGGGGGGATTTACGAGCAGTACTTC	CASSLSGGIYEQYF
TRBV30	TRBJ1-1	NA	13	NA	TGTGCCTGGAGTGTGAGAGTGGACACTGAAGCTTTCTTT	CAWSVRVDTEAFF
TRBV28	TRBJ2-1	NA	13	NA	TGTGCCAGCAGTTTAGTTAGGTACAATGAGCAGTTCTTC	CASSLVRYNEQFF
TRBV6-5	TRBJ1-2	NA	13	NA	TGTGCCAGCAGTTACGAGGCCGGGCGGGGCTACACCTTC	CASSYEAGRGYTF
TRBV7-9	TRBJ2-3	TRBD1	15	NA	TGTGCCAGCAGCAGATCCGGGACAGACACAGATACGCAGTATTTT	CASSRSGTDTDTQYF
TRBV18	TRBJ2-5	TRBD2	15	NA	TGTGCCAGCTCACCTAACTGGAGGGAGGGAGAGACCCAGTACTTC	CASSPNWREGETQYF
TRBV28	TRBJ2-1	TRBD2	15	few	TGTGCCAGCAACCCCGGGACTAGCGGGAGCAATGAGCAGTTCTTC	CASNPGTSGSNEQFF
TRBV6-5	TRBJ2-6	NA	15	NA	TGTGCCACCCGGCTGACCAGCTCTGGGGCCAACGTCCTGACTTTC	CATRLTSSGANVLTF
TRBV18	TRBJ2-1	NA	12	NA	TGTGCCAGCTCTCCGTTGGGCAGTGAGCAGTTCTTC	CASSPLGSEQFF
TRBV7-9	TRBJ2-1	NA	16	NA	TGTGCCAGCAGCCTCAGCGGGTACCCCCCTGAGAATGAGCAGTTCTTC	CASSLSGYPPENEQFF
TRBV5-4	TRBJ2-3	NA	14	NA	TGTGCCAGCAGCACTCCCCCTCCCACAGATACGCAGTATTTT	CASSTPPPTDTQYF
TRBV11-3	TRBJ2-3	NA	14	NA	TGTGCCAGCAGCTTCGGCACCCGCACAGATACGCAGTATTTT	CASSFGTRTDTQYF
TRBV28	TRBJ2-7	NA	12	once	TGTGCCAGCAGAGGACCCGCGCTGGAGCAGTACTTC	CASRGPALEQYF
TRBV5-1	TRBJ1-2	NA	14	NA	TGCGCCAGCAGCTTGGAGAGTTGTATAAGGTCTTGCACCTTC	CASSLESCIRSCTF
TRBV30	TRBJ1-2	NA	13	once	TGTGCCTGCCGAGGGGACGGCGCAGGGGGCTACACCTTC	CACRGDGAGGYTF
TRBV18	TRBJ2-1	NA	18	NA	TGTGCCAGCTCACCACCGGTAGGGGTCTCCCTCTCCTACAATGAGCAGTTCTTC	CASSPPVGVSLSYNEQFF
TRBV29-1	TRBJ1-2	NA	12	few	TGCAGCGTTGTATCCAGCATATATGGCTACACCTTC	CSVVSSIYGYTF
TRBV6-5	TRBJ2-7	TRBD2	14	NA	TGTGCCAGCAGTCCCGGGACTAGCGGTTACGAGCAGTACTTC	CASSPGTSGYEQYF
TRBV13	TRBJ1-6	TRBD1	13	few	TGTGCCAGCAGCGTCCACAGGGGATCACCCCTCCACTTT	CASSVHRGSPLHF
TRBV19	TRBJ2-7	TRBD2	12	NA	TGTGCCACCCACGCGGGGACTAGCGAACCGTACTTC	CATHAGTSEPYF
TRBV20-1	TRBJ1-2	NA	11	NA	TGCAGTGCTAGTGACAGTTATGGCTACACCTTC	CSASDSYGYTF
TRBV7-3	TRBJ2-1	TRBD2	16	NA	TGTGCCAGACTACAATACGAAGCGGGAGATTTTAATGAGCAGTTCTTC	CARLQYEAGDFNEQFF
TRBV18	TRBJ1-2	TRBD1	14	NA	TGTGCCAGCTCACTAGGACAGGCCGCTTATGGCTACACCTTC	CASSLGQAAYGYTF
TRBV6-1	TRBJ1-5	NA	13	NA	TGTGCCAGCAGTGACCAGCTCAATCAGCCCCAGCATTTT	CASSDQLNQPQHF
TRBV19	TRBJ2-1	NA	16	NA	TGTGCCAGTAGTATAGTGCAGGCCAGCTCCTACAATGAGCAGTTCTTC	CASSIVQASSYNEQFF
TRBV9	TRBJ2-2	NA	16	few	TGTGCCAGCAGCGTAGGTGGGGGCGGTAGGACCGGGGAGCTGTTTTTT	CASSVGGGGRTGELFF
TRBV19	TRBJ2-2	TRBD1	16	NA	TGTGCCAGTCGAAGTGAAGACAGGGGAAACACCGGGGAGCTGTTTTTT	CASRSEDRGNTGELFF
TRBV2	TRBJ2-7	NA	14	NA	TGTGCCAGCAGTGGCCCGACAGTCTCCTACGAGCAGTACTTC	CASSGPTVSYEQYF
TRBV28	TRBJ2-1	NA	11	once	TGTGCCAGCACCTGGGGCACCGTAAGGTTCTTC	CASTWGTVRFF
TRBV28	TRBJ1-4	TRBD1	15	NA	TGTGCCAGCAGTCTTGCTGGGACAGGGGCTGTAAAACTGTTTTTT	CASSLAGTGAVKLFF
TRBV27	TRBJ2-7	NA	14	NA	TGTGCCAGCAGCCCCGGGACTCCCCCCTACGAGCAGTACTTC	CASSPGTPPYEQYF
TRBV6-5	TRBJ1-1	NA	13	NA	TGTGCCAGCAGTTACGACGCAGACACTGAAGCTTTCTTT	CASSYDADTEAFF
TRBV5-6	TRBJ2-7	NA	16	few	TGTGCCAGCAGCTTGGGGGCGGCGGTTAGCTCCTACGAGCAGTACTTC	CASSLGAAVSSYEQYF
TRBV27	TRBJ2-1	NA	17	NA	TGTGCCAGCAGTGAGGGGGGGGGCCCTAGCTCCTACAATGAGCAGTTCTTC	CASSEGGGPSSYNEQFF
TRBV10-3	TRBJ2-5	NA	13	NA	TGTGCCATCAGTGGGTCGGGAATTGAGACCCAGTACTTC	CAISGSGIETQYF
TRBV27	TRBJ1-5	TRBD1	14	NA	TGTGCCGGACAAGGACAGGGGGGCAATCAGCCCCAGCATTTT	CAGQGQGGNQPQHF
TRBV7-3	TRBJ2-1	NA	14	NA	TGTGCCAGCAGCCGACAGTCGGGGGAAAATGAGCAGTTCTTC	CASSRQSGENEQFF